The entry below gives a single T cell receptor (beta chain) sequence along with its context. These data come from a study of memory CD4+ T cells and cytomegalovirus serostatus. CDR1 is KGHSH and CDR2 is LQKENI in the germline V gene. This CDR3 contains 14 residues. V lost 7 bases, J lost 0 bases, and 11 bases lay in between. TCRdb keeps only in-frame clones here, not all; method: immunoSEQ multiplex PCR. The repertoire holds roughly 39,000 clones, roughly 80% seen once, with about 0.73% in the top ten. The sort gate was single viable CD3+CD4+CD8-CD45RO+ cells for memory CD4+ T cells. The gene calls are TRBV18 and TRBJ2-3; tentatively, D is TRBD1 (6 bases). This clonotype was sampled from an adult in good health and CMV-seronegative. Material for sequencing was memory CD4+ T cells from blood. DNA for the CDR3: TGTGCCAGCTTAACAGGGCTTAGCACAGATACGCAGTATTTT. Translation: CASLTGLSTDTQYF.